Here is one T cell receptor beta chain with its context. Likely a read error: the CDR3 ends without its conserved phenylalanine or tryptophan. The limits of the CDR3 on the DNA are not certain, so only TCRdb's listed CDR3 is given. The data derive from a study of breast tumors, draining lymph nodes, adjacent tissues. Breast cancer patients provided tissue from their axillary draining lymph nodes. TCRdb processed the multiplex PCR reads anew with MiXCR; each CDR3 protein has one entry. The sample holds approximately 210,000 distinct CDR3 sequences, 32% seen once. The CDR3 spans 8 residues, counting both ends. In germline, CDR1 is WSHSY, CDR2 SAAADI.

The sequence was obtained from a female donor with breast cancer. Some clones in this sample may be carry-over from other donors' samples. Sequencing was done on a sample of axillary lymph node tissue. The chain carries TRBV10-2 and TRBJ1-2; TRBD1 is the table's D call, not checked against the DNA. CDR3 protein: CASPARSL.